A selection of T cell receptor beta chains follows, all from one sample in a study of T cell responses to AZD1222 COVID-19 vaccine. Here immunoSEQ multiplex PCR was the method, and the copy in TCRdb shows in-frame clones only, minus some. The table includes roughly 100,000 clones, 82% detected once. Here the sequenced sample was peripheral blood, taken on day 0 of AZD1222 vaccination. The receptors originated from an adult in good health. The CDR3 runs from the conserved cysteine through the conserved F or W. Fields, in order: J gene, clone size, D gene, V gene, CDR3 protein, CDR3 DNA. A D gene is named only where the DNA matches it firmly. Some rows have no size entry. The others give once, few or many, or a class for an expanded clone.

TRBJ1-1 NA TRBD1 TRBV5-3 CARSLGGARTGEDTEAFF TGTGCCAGAAGCTTGGGCGGCGCTAGGACAGGGGAGGACACTGAAGCTTTCTTT
TRBJ2-1 NA TRBD2 TRBV5-6 CASSLSIAGVYNEQFF TGTGCCAGCAGCTTGAGTATAGCGGGGGTCTACAATGAGCAGTTCTTC
TRBJ2-1 NA NA TRBV5-1 CASSLVLENNEQFF TGCGCCAGCAGCTTGGTTCTAGAAAACAATGAGCAGTTCTTC
TRBJ2-7 NA TRBD1 TRBV19 CASSAGQASYEQYF TGTGCCAGTAGTGCGGGACAGGCCTCCTACGAGCAGTACTTC
TRBJ2-2 NA NA TRBV7-6 CASSLGIATGELFF TGTGCCAGCAGCCTCGGTATAGCCACCGGGGAGCTGTTTTTT
TRBJ1-1 NA NA TRBV10-3 CAISREGGTEAFF TGTGCCATCAGCAGGGAGGGCGGCACTGAAGCTTTCTTT
TRBJ2-1 NA NA TRBV7-2 CASSLASGDNEQFF TGTGCCAGCAGCTTAGCCTCGGGTGACAATGAGCAGTTCTTC
TRBJ1-2 NA TRBD1 TRBV4-2 CASSQDPTGESYGYTF TGTGCCAGCAGCCAAGACCCCACAGGGGAATCCTATGGCTACACCTTC
TRBJ2-7 NA NA TRBV7-2 CASSSVGSVGQYF TGTGCCAGCAGCTCAGTTGGGAGTGTGGGGCAGTACTTC
TRBJ1-1 NA TRBD1 TRBV20-1 CSASGDRVFEAFF TGCAGTGCTAGTGGGGACAGGGTTTTTGAAGCTTTCTTT
TRBJ1-1 NA NA TRBV5-4 CASSLYENTEAFF TGTGCCAGCAGCTTGTATGAGAACACTGAAGCTTTCTTT
TRBJ2-7 NA NA TRBV7-6 CASSPGPNYEQYF TGTGCCAGCAGCCCCGGACCGAACTACGAGCAGTACTTC
TRBJ2-7 NA TRBD1 TRBV29-1 CSVEDRLYEQYF TGCAGCGTTGAGGACAGGCTATACGAGCAGTACTTC
TRBJ1-6 NA NA TRBV4-3 CASSQVGNRVGYNSPLHF TGCGCCAGCAGCCAAGTTGGGAACAGGGTTGGGTATAATTCACCCCTCCACTTT
TRBJ1-2 NA NA TRBV4-3 CASSQELLGGMSF TGCGCCAGCAGCCAAGAATTATTAGGTGGGATGTCCTTC
TRBJ2-3 NA TRBD2 TRBV7-2 CASSVTSGGRTSTDTQYF TGTGCCAGCAGCGTGACTAGCGGGGGCCGAACAAGCACAGATACGCAGTATTTT
TRBJ1-2 NA NA TRBV19 CASSIDSAASNGYTF TGTGCCAGTAGTATAGATTCGGCGGCCTCTAATGGCTACACCTTC
TRBJ2-3 many NA TRBV5-1 CASSRDSIDTQYF TGCGCCAGCAGCCGTGACAGTATAGATACGCAGTATTTT